Listed below are T cell receptor beta chains from one sample, sequenced in a study of CD8 T cells in ankylosing spondylitis. Via MiXCR, TCRdb re-called the 5' RACE reads, giving one row per CDR3 protein. This sample has 470,000 or so distinct CDR3 sequences, with roughly 27% found just once. Sample: blood, either unsorted or a sorted T cell fraction (not recorded which). The receptors originated from a male donor with ankylosing spondylitis. Each CDR3 is given with its conserved first and last residue. The D gene is left open where the match is weak. Where a row states a size, it is once, few, many or the class of an expanded clone; other rows omit it.

V: TRBV18
D: TRBD1
size: few
J: TRBJ2-1
DNA: TGTGCCAGCTCACCGGAAGGACAGGGGAGCCGGCCCTACAATGAGCAGTTCTTC
CDR3: CASSPEGQGSRPYNEQFF

V: TRBV5-1
D: .
size: few
J: TRBJ2-3
DNA: TGCGCCAGCAGCTTGAAGCTTGCGGGGTCAGATACGCAGTATTTT
CDR3: CASSLKLAGSDTQYF

V: TRBV4-1
D: .
size: .
J: TRBJ2-3
DNA: TGCGCCAGCAGCCAAGGCCCACGGAAAATGGGGGATACGCAGTATTTT
CDR3: CASSQGPRKMGDTQYF

V: TRBV29-1
D: .
size: .
J: TRBJ2-5
DNA: TGCAGCGTCCTTAGACGAGGGAAGAGGGAGACCCAGTACTTC
CDR3: CSVLRRGKRETQYF

V: TRBV5-1
D: .
size: .
J: TRBJ1-4
DNA: TGCGCCAGCAGCTTGTCGGGCAGGCCGGAGGGTGAAAAACTGTTTTTT
CDR3: CASSLSGRPEGEKLFF

V: TRBV30
D: TRBD2
size: .
J: TRBJ2-3
DNA: TGTGCCTGGGGGGACGGACTAGCGGCCACAGATACGCAGTATTTT
CDR3: CAWGDGLAATDTQYF

V: TRBV5-1
D: TRBD2
size: few
J: TRBJ2-1
DNA: TGCGCCAGCACCGACCGGACTAGCGGGAGCAGGTACAATGAGCAGTTCTTC
CDR3: CASTDRTSGSRYNEQFF

V: TRBV20-1
D: .
size: .
J: TRBJ2-1
DNA: TGCAGTGCTAGGTGGCTAGCCCGGCCCGACGGTGAGCAGTTCTTC
CDR3: CSARWLARPDGEQFF

V: TRBV5-1
D: TRBD1
size: few
J: TRBJ1-1
DNA: TGCGCCAGCAGCGAGCAGGGGGCGGTCCCTGAAGCTTTCTTT
CDR3: CASSEQGAVPEAFF

V: TRBV23-1
D: .
size: .
J: TRBJ2-3
DNA: TGCGCCAGCAGTAGTGTTGCGTGGGAGGTCGCAGGGCCAGATACGCAGTATTTT
CDR3: CASSSVAWEVAGPDTQYF

V: TRBV7-9
D: .
size: .
J: TRBJ2-2
DNA: TGTGCCAGCAGCCGAACAGGGAGGGCCGGGGAGCTGTTTTTT
CDR3: CASSRTGRAGELFF

V: TRBV5-1
D: TRBD2
size: .
J: TRBJ2-2
DNA: TGCGCCAGCAGCTTGGATGTGCCTAGCGGGATGGCCGGGGAGCTGTTTTTT
CDR3: CASSLDVPSGMAGELFF

V: TRBV10-1
D: .
size: .
J: TRBJ2-1
DNA: TGCGCCAGCAGTGAGGCCTCTGGCGGAGGGAAGAATGAGCAGTTCTTC
CDR3: CASSEASGGGKNEQFF

V: TRBV18
D: TRBD1
size: few
J: TRBJ1-1
DNA: TGTGCCAGCTCACCGGTGACAGGGGCAGGTGAAGCTTTCTTT
CDR3: CASSPVTGAGEAFF

V: TRBV20-1
D: TRBD1
size: once
J: TRBJ1-1
DNA: TGCTGTGCTCTCATGGGGACAGGGGCCCACACTGAAGCTTTCTTT
CDR3: CCALMGTGAHTEAFF

V: TRBV19
D: .
size: .
J: TRBJ1-5
DNA: TGTGCCAGTAGCCCTAGGGGGAAGAATCAGCCCCAGCATTTT
CDR3: CASSPRGKNQPQHF

V: TRBV20-1
D: TRBD2
size: .
J: TRBJ2-7
DNA: TGCAGTGCTCCTAGAACGGGACTAGCGGGAGGGGTTTCCTACGAGCAGTACTTC
CDR3: CSAPRTGLAGGVSYEQYF

V: TRBV20-1
D: TRBD2
size: .
J: TRBJ2-1
DNA: TGCAGTGCTGAGGCCAGCGGGAGGGCCTCGTACAATGAGCAGTTCTTC
CDR3: CSAEASGRASYNEQFF

V: TRBV10-2
D: .
size: .
J: TRBJ1-1
DNA: TGCGCCAGCAGTGTCGTCCAAATGAACACTGAAGCTTTCTTT
CDR3: CASSVVQMNTEAFF

V: TRBV2
D: .
size: few
J: TRBJ2-1
DNA: TGTGCCAGCAGTGAGGGAAGGGTCTACAATGAGCAGTTCTTC
CDR3: CASSEGRVYNEQFF

V: TRBV6-2/TRBV6-3
D: .
size: .
J: TRBJ2-2
DNA: TGTGCCAGCAGTTGGGACTTACTCATGGCGAACACCGGGGAGCTGTTTTTT
CDR3: CASSWDLLMANTGELFF

V: TRBV20-1
D: TRBD1
size: .
J: TRBJ2-1
DNA: TGCAGTGCTCAGGGGGTCAATGAGCAGTTCTTC
CDR3: CSAQGVNEQFF

V: TRBV12-3/TRBV12-4
D: .
size: .
J: TRBJ1-1
DNA: TGTGCCAGCAGTCCGTTGCCTGAAGCTTTCTTT
CDR3: CASSPLPEAFF

V: TRBV2
D: TRBD2
size: .
J: TRBJ2-3
DNA: TGTGCCAGCAGGGCCGGACTAGCGGGAGCCGGGGATACGCAGTATTTT
CDR3: CASRAGLAGAGDTQYF

V: TRBV15
D: .
size: many
J: TRBJ1-1
DNA: TGTGCCACCAGCAGAGATCCTGGGGTGGAAGCTTTCTTT
CDR3: CATSRDPGVEAFF

V: TRBV20-1
D: TRBD1
size: few
J: TRBJ1-1
DNA: TGCAGTGCTGCGGGACAGAGAGGAACTGAAGCTTTCTTT
CDR3: CSAAGQRGTEAFF

V: TRBV19
D: .
size: .
J: TRBJ2-1
DNA: TGTGCCAGTAGTAATGGACCCTCAAGGGAGCAGTTCTTC
CDR3: CASSNGPSREQFF

V: TRBV27
D: .
size: .
J: TRBJ2-7
DNA: TGTGCCAGCAGTTTAGGCAGGGGCCTATACGAGCAGTACTTC
CDR3: CASSLGRGLYEQYF